The 31 T cell receptor beta chains below were found in one sample sequenced in a study of blood T cell repertoires in COVID-19. Clones were sequenced by immunoSEQ multiplex PCR, and TCRdb holds only the in-frame ones, with some missing. The table has 380,000 or so clones, approximately 88% seen once. The sequencing input was peripheral blood. The source of these receptors is a man aged 35-49 years with acute or convalescent COVID-19.

This sequence joins TRBV19 and TRBJ2-7; D unresolved. Trimming left V 3 bases short and J 5 bases short, with 14 bases between. The CDR3 length is 14 residues. Germline CDR1 and CDR2: LNHDA and SQIVND (reference sequence). CDR3 bases: TGTGCCAGTAGTATTAACCACCCTCCTAACGAGCAGTACTTC. It codes for CASSINHPPNEQYF.

The gene calls are TRBV29-1 and TRBJ1-5; no reliable D call. The germline gives CDR1 SQVTM, CDR2 ANQGSEA. Trimming took off 1 base at V and 7 bases at J, with 11 bases between the two ends. This CDR3 is built from 13 residues. The DNA for the CDR3 is TGCAGCGTTGAAGTGTCGAGAGGACAGCCCCAGCATTTT. It is translated as CSVEVSRGQPQHF.

The rearrangement uses TRBV7-9 and TRBJ2-7, with TRBD1 as a possible D gene (7 bases). Germline-derived CDR1 and CDR2 are SEHNR and FQNEAQ (reference sequence). Trimming removed 4 bases at V and 7 bases at J, with 20 bases between. The CDR3 runs to 15 residues. DNA for the CDR3: TGTGCCAGCAGCTGGGACTTAATAGGGGGCGGGGAGCAGTACTTC. Its protein is CASSWDLIGGGEQYF.

CDR3 bases: TGTGCCAGCCCGAGTCCCACCGGCGAGCAGTACTTC. As protein: CASPSPTGEQYF. The chain employs TRBV28 and TRBJ2-7; D unclear. Trimming stripped 8 bases from V and 6 bases from J, with 14 bases between. The CDR3 contains 12 residues. Germline V lookup: CDR1 MDHEN, CDR2 SYDVKM.

The rearrangement joins TRBV6-6 to TRBJ2-5, with 12 bases fitting TRBD2. In germline, CDR1 is MNHNY, CDR2 SVGAGI (reference sequence). The CDR3 loop spans 16 amino acids. The V gene end was trimmed by 2 bases and the J gene end by 4 bases; junction bases not matched to a gene: 5. CDR3 amino acids: CASSYPGLAGGETQYF. DNA for the CDR3: TGTGCCAGCAGTTACCCGGGACTAGCGGGTGGAGAGACCCAGTACTTC.

V and J are TRBV5-1 and TRBJ1-4; maybe TRBD1 (5 bases). This CDR3 is 15 amino acids long. The germline V gene has CDR1 SGHRS and CDR2 YFSETQ. Trimming took off 4 bases at V and 6 bases at J, with 16 bases between the two ends. The CDR3 region has the DNA TGCGCCAGCAGCCCTCGGGGGATTGGGGATGAAAAACTGTTTTTT. This translates into CASSPRGIGDEKLFF.

This clone turned up a few times. This chain joins TRBV27 and TRBJ2-1; perhaps TRBD2 as D (5 bases). V lost 1 base, J lost 9 bases, and 16 bases lay in between. The V gene's germline CDR1 is MNHEY and CDR2 SMNVEV (reference sequence). This CDR3 region has 15 residues. The CDR3 loop is CASSLFSSGSIEQFF. The CDR3 coding sequence is TGTGCCAGCAGTTTATTTTCGTCGGGGAGTATTGAGCAGTTCTTC.

The rearrangement links TRBV3-1 (or the pseudogene TRBV3-2) to TRBJ2-1, with D tentatively TRBD1 (5 bases). With 1 base removed from V and 0 bases from J, the gap between germline ends came to 7 bases. Germline V lookup: CDR1 LGHDT, CDR2 YNNKEL (reference sequence). The CDR3 consists of 15 residues. CDR3 sequence: CASSQVRGSYNEQFF. CDR3 nucleotides: TGTGCCAGCAGCCAAGTAAGGGGCTCCTACAATGAGCAGTTCTTC.

The gene calls are TRBV21-1 and TRBJ2-3; TRBD2 is the table's D call, not checked against the DNA. TRBV21-1 is a known pseudogene. The CDR3 length is 17 residues. The CDR3 sequence: CASSPLQEAGGRDTQYF. DNA for the CDR3: TGTGCCAGCAGCCCTCTACAGGAAGCGGGAGGGAGGGATACGCAGTATTTT.

V and J are TRBV3-1 (or the pseudogene TRBV3-2) and TRBJ1-3, with TRBD1 as a possible D gene (5 bases). CDR1 is LGHDT and CDR2 is YNNKEL in the germline V gene (reference sequence). V was shortened by 4 bases and J by 2 bases, with 15 bases between the two germline ends. The CDR3 consists of 16 residues. CDR3 DNA sequence: TGTGCCAGCAGCCTCCGGGGGGATGGCCCTGGAAACACCATATATTTT. Residues: CASSLRGDGPGNTIYF.

The genes are TRBV9 and TRBJ2-1, with TRBD2 matching 7 bases. Germline values: CDR1 SGDLS, CDR2 YYNGEE. There are 17 residues in the CDR3. J gave up 4 bases and V 4 bases, and 14 bases lay outside the gene matches. The CDR3 region has the DNA TGTGCCAGCAGCCCCTCCGGCGGGAGCTACCAGTACAATGAGCAGTTCTTC. Encoded protein: CASSPSGGSYQYNEQFF.

V gene TRBV5-5 combines with J gene TRBJ1-2; perhaps TRBD1 as D (6 bases). This CDR3 comprises 15 residues. Germline assignment: CDR1 SGHKS and CDR2 YYEKEE (reference sequence). V dropped 0 bases and J dropped 4 bases, with 13 bases sitting between them. The CDR3 region has the DNA TGTGCCAGCAGCTTGGGCCAGGGGTGGGGCTATGGCTACACCTTC. As protein: CASSLGQGWGYGYTF.

Comment on this clone: Other nucleotide sequences from this sample produce the same CDR3. This chain links TRBV6-4 with TRBJ2-3, with 8 bases matching TRBD2. Germline V lookup: CDR1 MRHNA, CDR2 SNTAGT. CDR3 length equals 15 residues. J was trimmed by 1 base and V by 0 bases; bases with no gene match: 0. CDR3 sequence (DNA): TGTGCCAGCAGTGACTCGCGGGGGGGCACAGATACGCAGTATTTT. Its translation is CASSDSRGGTDTQYF.

This chain links TRBV27 with TRBJ1-2, with 9 positions matching TRBD1. The CDR3 has 16 residues. The ends lost 5 bases at V and 7 bases at J; junction bases unmatched: 14. In germline, CDR1 is MNHEY, CDR2 SMNVEV (reference sequence). In nucleotides, the CDR3 is TGTGCCAGCAGTCAGGGGACAGGGTTTAGTTTAGCTGGCTACACCTTC. This encodes CASSQGTGFSLAGYTF.

A few counts support this clone. V is TRBV7-2 and J is TRBJ1-2; 7 bases line up with TRBD1. The V gene end was trimmed by 1 base and the J gene end by 7 bases; junction bases not matched to a gene: 15. The CDR3 totals 17 residues. Germline CDR1 SGHTA, CDR2 FQGNSA. CDR3 bases: TGTGCCAGCAGCTTAGGGTTGCGGGACAGATGGGGAGGTGGCTACACCTTC. Its protein is CASSLGLRDRWGGGYTF.

V and J are TRBV6-5 and TRBJ1-5, with TRBD1 matching 8 bases. The CDR3 totals 16 residues. Germline CDR1 and CDR2: MNHEY and SVGAGI. The junction had 5 bases not matched to a gene; V was cut back by 4 bases and J by 0 bases. The CDR3: CASSSWTGNSNQPQHF. CDR3 DNA sequence: TGTGCCAGCAGTTCCTGGACAGGGAATAGCAATCAGCCCCAGCATTTT.

V usage is TRBV15 and J usage is TRBJ1-2; D unclear. CDR3 length: 14 amino acids. In germline, CDR1 is LNHNV, CDR2 YYDKDF (reference sequence). Between the trimmed V and J ends, which lost 0 bases and 6 bases, there was a span of 11 bases. Written as DNA, the CDR3 is TGTGCCACCAGCAGAGATGAGTTGGGCAATGGCTACACCTTC. Translating it yields CATSRDELGNGYTF.

This chain joins TRBV27 and TRBJ2-3, with D uncertain. CDR3 length: 14 amino acids. In germline, CDR1 is MNHEY, CDR2 SMNVEV (reference sequence). The ends were cut back, 2 bases at V and 8 bases at J, with 14 bases in the middle. Here the CDR3 DNA reads TGTGCCAGCAGTTTAGGTCTAGTCGGTGGTACGCAGTATTTT. It specifies CASSLGLVGGTQYF.

The sample holds a few counts of this clone. The rearrangement joins TRBV12-3 or TRBV12-4 to TRBJ2-2; D possibly corresponds to TRBD2 (6 bases). V was cut by 2 bases and J by 7 bases, with 8 bases left in between. The length of the CDR3 is 13 residues. The CDR3 region has the DNA TGTGCCAGCAGTTTAACTAGCCGCGGGGAGCTGTTTTTT. This codes for CASSLTSRGELFF.

This clone was detected only once. This rearrangement joins TRBV9 to TRBJ2-7; TRBD1 matches 7 bases. The junction had 11 bases not matched to a gene; V was cut back by 5 bases and J by 3 bases. The length of the CDR3 is 15 residues. CDR1 is SGDLS, CDR2 YYNGEE, per germline. The CDR3 loop is CASSVAPGQHYEQYF. For the CDR3, the DNA is TGTGCCAGCAGTGTTGCTCCGGGACAGCACTACGAGCAGTACTTC. Full variable domain (outside the CDR3, taken from reference TRBV9 and TRBJ2-7): DSGVTQTPKHLITATGQRVTLRCSPRSGDLSVYWYQQSLDQGLQFLIQYYNGEERAKGNILERFSAQQFPDLHSELNLSSLELGDSALYFCASSVAPGQHYEQYFGPGTRLTVT.

The chain uses TRBV7-9 and TRBJ2-1; TRBD2 matches at 10 bases. The CDR3 consists of 17 residues. Germline V gives CDR1 SEHNR, CDR2 FQNEAQ (reference sequence). J was trimmed by 4 bases and V by 5 bases; bases with no gene match: 11. CDR3 sequence (DNA): TGTGCCAGCAGCCCCCACCTTGGACTAGCGGTATACAATGAGCAGTTCTTC. Protein product: CASSPHLGLAVYNEQFF.

As to this clone: Distinct nucleotide sequences in the sample also encode this CDR3. The chain recombines TRBV7-9 with TRBJ1-1, with a tentative D call TRBD1 (5 bases). Trimming stripped 3 bases from V and 4 bases from J, with 9 bases between. CDR1 and CDR2 from the germline V gene are SEHNR and FQNEAQ (reference sequence). This CDR3 region has 13 residues. The CDR3 loop is CASSFQGGTEAFF. CDR3 nucleotide sequence: TGTGCCAGCAGCTTTCAGGGAGGCACTGAAGCTTTCTTT.

The J gene is TRBJ1-1, the V gene TRBV27; weak D call: TRBD1 (6 bases). The CDR3 runs to 15 residues. V lost 7 bases to trimming and J lost 1 base, with 16 bases between them. The germline V gene encodes CDR1 MNHEY and CDR2 SMNVEV (reference sequence). CDR3 bases: TGTGCCAGCAACCTAAGGGGGGGGAGGAACACTGAAGCTTTCTTT. It encodes CASNLRGGRNTEAFF.

The gene calls are TRBV18 and TRBJ1-1, with no clear D. Germline V CDR1 and CDR2: KGHSH, LQKENI. The V gene lost 4 bases and the J gene lost 1 base, with 7 bases spanning the gap. This CDR3 contains 13 residues. The CDR3, as DNA: TGTGCCAGCTCACTCACAGAGAACACTGAAGCTTTCTTT. Translation gives CASSLTENTEAFF.

This clone was seen only once. This rearrangement joins TRBV5-1 to TRBJ2-3; a weak D match, TRBD2 (5 bases). The CDR3 has 15 residues. In germline, CDR1 is SGHRS, CDR2 YFSETQ. Trimming left V 2 bases short and J 8 bases short, with 18 bases between. CDR3 sequence: CASSFVGEGPSTQYF. The CDR3 DNA reads as TGCGCCAGCAGCTTCGTGGGAGAGGGCCCCAGTACGCAGTATTTT.

The rearrangement links TRBV4-2 to TRBJ1-1, with no clear D. The V and J ends lost 1 base and 1 base respectively, with 13 bases between them. This CDR3 has 16 amino acids. Germline CDR1 LGHNA, CDR2 YNFKEQ. CDR3 sequence: CASSQGFGPGNTEAFF. DNA of the CDR3: TGTGCCAGCAGCCAAGGGTTTGGGCCTGGGAACACTGAAGCTTTCTTT.

This chain links TRBV5-4 with TRBJ1-6; unclear D gene. CDR1 is SGHNT and CDR2 is YYREEE in the germline V gene (reference sequence). V was shortened by 4 bases and J by 10 bases, with 9 bases between the two germline ends. The CDR3 is made up of 12 amino acids. The chain's CDR3 is CASSRTGSPLHF. CDR3 in DNA: TGTGCCAGCAGCCGGACGGGATCACCCCTCCACTTT.

V usage is TRBV5-4 and J usage is TRBJ1-1; D is possibly TRBD1 (6 bases). Looked up from germline, CDR1 is SGHNT and CDR2 is YYREEE (reference sequence). This CDR3 has 17 residues. V lost 2 bases, J lost 4 bases, and 21 bases lay in between. The CDR3 bases are TGTGCCAGCAGCTTTTCCCGGACAGAGTGGGTGCGCACTGAAGCTTTCTTT. Protein product: CASSFSRTEWVRTEAFF.

The chain uses TRBV28 and TRBJ1-5, with a possible D match to TRBD1 (5 bases). Germline CDR1 MDHEN, CDR2 SYDVKM. V was pared by 5 bases and J by 2 bases, with 19 bases between. CDR3 length: 17 residues. The CDR3 DNA sequence: TGTGCCAGCAGTACCACTATGGGGGGGAAGGGCAATCAGCCCCAGCATTTT. Amino acids: CASSTTMGGKGNQPQHF.

Remarks on this clone: The identical CDR3 is also encoded by other nucleotide sequences in the sample. For the CDR3, the DNA is TGCAGCGTTGGTACAGGGGGCGGTCAGCCCCAGCATTTT. Its protein product is CSVGTGGGQPQHF. The chain links TRBV29-1 to TRBJ1-5; 9 bases are shared with TRBD1. Germline V gene lookup returns CDR1 SQVTM and CDR2 ANQGSEA. The length of the CDR3 is 13 residues. The V segment lost 4 bases and the J segment 6 bases; nucleotides outside the gene matches: 4.

The sample holds one count of this clone. The chain links TRBV6-6 to TRBJ2-5; D perhaps matches TRBD1 (5 bases). The CDR3 length is 14 residues. Germline V gene data show CDR1 as MNHNY and CDR2 as SVGAGI (reference sequence). With 7 bases removed from V and 1 base from J, the gap between germline ends came to 13 bases. The CDR3 protein is CASNPWGSQETQYF. CDR3 DNA: TGTGCCAGCAACCCCTGGGGCAGCCAAGAGACCCAGTACTTC.